This T cell receptor beta chain was captured by sequencing in a study of OX40 agonist ivuxolimab in advanced cancers. Turning to the study itself: With ivuxolimab, an agonistic anti-OX40 (CD134) antibody, patients were treated. From about 23 to 85 years was the age range, with a mean of around 60 years, and nearly 85% were male.

Germline CDR1 reads LGHNA; CDR2 reads YNFKEQ. The CDR3 loop spans 14 amino acids. V lost 0 bases, J lost 6 bases, and 0 bases stayed unmatched. Sequencing was performed with immunoSEQ multiplex PCR; in TCRdb, only in-frame clones are kept and a portion is missing. The table records about 77,000 clones, roughly 90% of them present only once. This receptor was obtained from an adult with an advanced solid tumor such as melanoma, head and neck, liver or kidney cancer. Sequenced material: CD4+ or CD8+ T cells sorted from blood, taken in a trial of the OX40 agonist ivuxolimab. The gene calls are TRBV4-2 and TRBJ1-4; TRBD1 matches at 8 bases. The CDR3 nucleotides are TGTGCCAGCAGCCAAGACAGGGGGCATGAAAAACTGTTTTTT. It translates to CASSQDRGHEKLFF.